This T cell receptor beta chain derives from a study of blood T cell repertoires in COVID-19. At the level of the study: From the United States, Italy and Spain came samples of acute and convalescent COVID-19. Nucleic acid was either cDNA or gDNA, and it came from T cells, B-cell-depleted T cells, or PBMCs.

The repertoire was sequenced with immunoSEQ multiplex PCR; TCRdb's copy has only in-frame clones and lacks some. Of around 140,000 clones listed, 85% to 90% are singletons. Per the germline V gene, CDR1 is LGHNA and CDR2 is YSLEER. This CDR3 has 16 amino acids. The V and J ends lost 1 base and 0 bases respectively, with 10 bases between them. The J gene is TRBJ2-1, the V gene TRBV4-3; D may be TRBD1 (5 bases). The sample taken for sequencing was peripheral blood. The clonotype originates from a man in his forties or fifties with active COVID-19. CDR3 sequence: CASSQGTGYSYNEQFF. Here the CDR3 DNA reads TGCGCCAGCAGCCAAGGTACAGGCTACTCCTACAATGAGCAGTTCTTC.